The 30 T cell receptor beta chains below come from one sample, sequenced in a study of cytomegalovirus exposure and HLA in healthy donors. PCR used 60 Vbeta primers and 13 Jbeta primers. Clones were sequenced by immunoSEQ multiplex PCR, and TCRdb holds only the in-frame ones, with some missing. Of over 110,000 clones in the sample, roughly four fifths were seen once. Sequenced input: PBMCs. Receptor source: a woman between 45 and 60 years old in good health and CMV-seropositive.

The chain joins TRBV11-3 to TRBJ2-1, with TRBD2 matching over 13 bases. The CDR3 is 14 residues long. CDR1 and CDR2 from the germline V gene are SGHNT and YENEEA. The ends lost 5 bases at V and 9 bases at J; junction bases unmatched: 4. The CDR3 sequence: CASSPRTSGGEQFF. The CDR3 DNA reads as TGTGCCAGCAGCCCGAGGACTAGCGGGGGTGAGCAGTTCTTC. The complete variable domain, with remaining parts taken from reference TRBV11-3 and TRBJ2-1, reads EAGVVQSPRYKIIEKKQPVAFWCNPISGHNTLYWYLQNLGQGPELLIRYENEEAVDDSQLPKDRFSAERLKGVDSTLKIQPAELGDSAVYLCASSPRTSGGEQFFGPGTRLTVL.

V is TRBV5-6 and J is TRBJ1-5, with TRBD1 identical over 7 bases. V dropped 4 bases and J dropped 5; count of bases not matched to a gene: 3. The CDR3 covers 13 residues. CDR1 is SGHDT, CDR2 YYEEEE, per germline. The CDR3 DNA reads TGTGCCAGCAGCGCGACAGGGTATCAGCCCCAGCATTTT. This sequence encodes CASSATGYQPQHF.

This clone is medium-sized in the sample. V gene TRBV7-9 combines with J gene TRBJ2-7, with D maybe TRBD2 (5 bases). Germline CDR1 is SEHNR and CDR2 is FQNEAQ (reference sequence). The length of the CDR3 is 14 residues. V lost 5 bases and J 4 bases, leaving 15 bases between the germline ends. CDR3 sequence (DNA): TGTGCCAGCAGCCTTTCCTCCGGGAAATACGAGCAGTACTTC. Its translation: CASSLSSGKYEQYF.

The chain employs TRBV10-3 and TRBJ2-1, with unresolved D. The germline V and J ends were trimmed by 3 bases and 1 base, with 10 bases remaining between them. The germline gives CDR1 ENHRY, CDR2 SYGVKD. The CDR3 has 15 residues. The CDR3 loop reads CAISDPGQSYNEQFF. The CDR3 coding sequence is TGTGCCATCAGTGACCCGGGTCAATCCTACAATGAGCAGTTCTTC.

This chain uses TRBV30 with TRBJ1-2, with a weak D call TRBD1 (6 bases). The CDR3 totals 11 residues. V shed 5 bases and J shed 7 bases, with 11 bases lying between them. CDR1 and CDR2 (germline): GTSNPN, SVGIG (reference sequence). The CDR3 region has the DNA TGTGCCTGGTCAGGGGCCGGTGGCTACACCTTC. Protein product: CAWSGAGGYTF.

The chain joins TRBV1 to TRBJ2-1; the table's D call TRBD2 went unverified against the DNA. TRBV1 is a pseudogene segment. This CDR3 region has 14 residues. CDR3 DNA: TGCACCAGCAGCGGTCTAGCGGGTTACAATGAGCAGTTCTTC. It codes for CTSSGLAGYNEQFF.

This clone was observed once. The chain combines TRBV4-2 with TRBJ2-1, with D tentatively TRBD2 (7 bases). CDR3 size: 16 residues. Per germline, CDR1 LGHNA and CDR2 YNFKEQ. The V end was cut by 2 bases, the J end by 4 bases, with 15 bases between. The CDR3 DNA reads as TGTGCCAGCAGCCAACGCCCGGGGGGCCTGTACAATGAGCAGTTCTTC. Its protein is CASSQRPGGLYNEQFF.

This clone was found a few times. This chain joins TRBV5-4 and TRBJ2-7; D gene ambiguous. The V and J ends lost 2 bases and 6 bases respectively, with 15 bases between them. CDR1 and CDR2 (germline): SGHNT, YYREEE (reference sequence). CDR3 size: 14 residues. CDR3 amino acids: CASSFDRHSGEQYF. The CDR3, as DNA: TGTGCCAGCAGCTTCGACCGACACTCCGGCGAGCAGTACTTC.

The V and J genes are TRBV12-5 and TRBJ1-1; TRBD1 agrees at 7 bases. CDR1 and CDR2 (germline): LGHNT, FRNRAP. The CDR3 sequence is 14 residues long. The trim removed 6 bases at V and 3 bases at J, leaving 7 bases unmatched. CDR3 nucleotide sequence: TGTGCTAGTGGCACGGGCAGGGGGGACACTGAAGCTTTCTTT. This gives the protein CASGTGRGDTEAFF.

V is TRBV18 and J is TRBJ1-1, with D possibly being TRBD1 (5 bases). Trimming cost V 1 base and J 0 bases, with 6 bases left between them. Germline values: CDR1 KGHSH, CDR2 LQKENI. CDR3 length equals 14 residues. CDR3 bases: TGTGCCAGCTCACCACGGGGCTTGAACACTGAAGCTTTCTTT. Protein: CASSPRGLNTEAFF.

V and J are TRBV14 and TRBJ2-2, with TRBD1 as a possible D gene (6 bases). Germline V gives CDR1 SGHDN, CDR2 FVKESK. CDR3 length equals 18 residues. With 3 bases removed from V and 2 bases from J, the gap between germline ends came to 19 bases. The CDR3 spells CASSHGSGALLNTGELFF. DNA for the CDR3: TGTGCCAGCAGCCATGGGTCAGGGGCTTTACTCAACACCGGGGAGCTGTTTTTT.

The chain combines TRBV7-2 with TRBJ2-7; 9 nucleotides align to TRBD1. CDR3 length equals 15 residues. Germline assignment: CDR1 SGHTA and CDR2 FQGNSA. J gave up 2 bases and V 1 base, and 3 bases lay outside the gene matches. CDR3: CASSLVGTGPYEQYF. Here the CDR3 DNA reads TGTGCCAGCAGCTTAGTAGGGACAGGGCCCTACGAGCAGTACTTC.

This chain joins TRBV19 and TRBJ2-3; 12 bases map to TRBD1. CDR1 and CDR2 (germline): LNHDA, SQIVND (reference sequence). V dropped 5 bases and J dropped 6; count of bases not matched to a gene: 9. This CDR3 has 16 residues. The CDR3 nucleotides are TGTGCCAGTAGTTTTTCCGGGACAGGGGGCTGGGATACGCAGTATTTT. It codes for CASSFSGTGGWDTQYF.

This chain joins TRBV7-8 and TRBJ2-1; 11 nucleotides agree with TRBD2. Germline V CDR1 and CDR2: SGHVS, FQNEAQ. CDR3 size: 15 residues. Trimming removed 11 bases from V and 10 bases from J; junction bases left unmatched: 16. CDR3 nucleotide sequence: TGTGCCGCTAGCTTACTTAGCGGGGGGGCGAAGGAGCAGTTCTTC. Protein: CAASLLSGGAKEQFF.

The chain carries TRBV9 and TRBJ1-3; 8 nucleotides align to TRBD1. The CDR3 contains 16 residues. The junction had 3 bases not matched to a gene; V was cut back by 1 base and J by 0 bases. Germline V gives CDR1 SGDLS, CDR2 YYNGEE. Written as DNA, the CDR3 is TGTGCCAGCAGCGTACAGGGGGCGAACTCTGGAAACACCATATATTTT. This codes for CASSVQGANSGNTIYF.

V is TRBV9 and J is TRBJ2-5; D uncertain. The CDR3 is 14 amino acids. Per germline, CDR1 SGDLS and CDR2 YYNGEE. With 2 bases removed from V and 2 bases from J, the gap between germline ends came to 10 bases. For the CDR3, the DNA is TGTGCCAGCAGCGTCACGAGCGCACAAGAGACCCAGTACTTC. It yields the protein CASSVTSAQETQYF.

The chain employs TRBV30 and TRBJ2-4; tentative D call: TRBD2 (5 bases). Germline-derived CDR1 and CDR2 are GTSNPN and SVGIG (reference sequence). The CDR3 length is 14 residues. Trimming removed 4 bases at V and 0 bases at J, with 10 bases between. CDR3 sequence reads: CAWTGKLAKNIQYF. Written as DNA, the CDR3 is TGTGCCTGGACGGGGAAGCTAGCCAAAAACATTCAGTACTTC.

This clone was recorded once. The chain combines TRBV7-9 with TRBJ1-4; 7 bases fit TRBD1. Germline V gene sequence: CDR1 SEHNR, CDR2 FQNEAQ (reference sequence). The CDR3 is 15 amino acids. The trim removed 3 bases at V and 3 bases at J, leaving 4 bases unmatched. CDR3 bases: TGTGCCAGCAGCTTGGGGGGACAGTCTAATGAAAAACTGTTTTTT. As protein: CASSLGGQSNEKLFF.

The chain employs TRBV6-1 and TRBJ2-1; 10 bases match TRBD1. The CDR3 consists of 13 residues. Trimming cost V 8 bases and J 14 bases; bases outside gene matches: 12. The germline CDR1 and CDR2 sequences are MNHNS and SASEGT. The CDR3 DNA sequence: TGTGCCAGCGGGGGGACAGGGGACCGTCCCAAGTTCTTC. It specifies CASGGTGDRPKFF.

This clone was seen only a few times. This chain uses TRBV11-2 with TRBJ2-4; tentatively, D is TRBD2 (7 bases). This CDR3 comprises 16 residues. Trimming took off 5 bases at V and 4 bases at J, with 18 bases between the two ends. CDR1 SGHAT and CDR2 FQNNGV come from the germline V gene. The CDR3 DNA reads TGTGCCAGCAGCGAGTGGGGGGGCGGGAGTAAAAACATTCAGTACTTC. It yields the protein CASSEWGGGSKNIQYF.

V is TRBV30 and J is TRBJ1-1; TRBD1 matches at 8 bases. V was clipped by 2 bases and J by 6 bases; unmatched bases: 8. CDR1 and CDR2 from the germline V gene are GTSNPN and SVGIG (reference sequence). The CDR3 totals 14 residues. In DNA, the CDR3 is TGTGCCTGGAGTCCGGACAGGGTAAGGCCTGAAGCTTTCTTT. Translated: CAWSPDRVRPEAFF.

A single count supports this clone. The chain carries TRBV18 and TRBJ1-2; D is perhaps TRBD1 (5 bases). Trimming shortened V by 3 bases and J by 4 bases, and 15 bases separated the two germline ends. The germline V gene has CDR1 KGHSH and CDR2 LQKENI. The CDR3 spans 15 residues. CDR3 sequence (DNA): TGTGCCAGCTCACCCTCGGGACTTCATAGCTATGGCTACACCTTC. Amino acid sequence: CASSPSGLHSYGYTF.

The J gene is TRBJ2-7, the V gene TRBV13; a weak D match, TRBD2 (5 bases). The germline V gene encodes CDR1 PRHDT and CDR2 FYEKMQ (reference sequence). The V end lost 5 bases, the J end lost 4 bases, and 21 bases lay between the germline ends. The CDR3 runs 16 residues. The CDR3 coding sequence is TGTGCCAGCAGCCCATCCTCGGGGTGGCTCGGGTACGAGCAGTACTTC. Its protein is CASSPSSGWLGYEQYF.

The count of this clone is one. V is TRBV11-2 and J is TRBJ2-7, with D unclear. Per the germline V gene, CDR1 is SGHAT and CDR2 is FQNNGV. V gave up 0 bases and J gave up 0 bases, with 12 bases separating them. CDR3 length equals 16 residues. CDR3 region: CASSLEFSGSSYEQYF. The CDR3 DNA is TGTGCCAGCAGCTTAGAGTTCTCAGGAAGCTCCTACGAGCAGTACTTC.

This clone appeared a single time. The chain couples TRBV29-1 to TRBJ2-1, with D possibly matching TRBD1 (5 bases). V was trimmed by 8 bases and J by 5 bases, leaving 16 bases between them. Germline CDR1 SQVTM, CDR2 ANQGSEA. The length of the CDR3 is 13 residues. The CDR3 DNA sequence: TGCAGCATCCAGGGTAGGATGGACAATGAGCAGTTCTTC. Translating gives CSIQGRMDNEQFF.

CDR3 residues: CASSSTGDYNSPLHF. CDR3 nucleotides: TGTGCCAGCAGCTCCACAGGTGACTATAATTCACCCCTCCACTTT. The chain carries TRBV5-6 and TRBJ1-6; TRBD1 might be the D (5 bases). Per the germline V gene, CDR1 is SGHDT and CDR2 is YYEEEE. The CDR3 covers 15 residues. Between the trimmed V and J ends, which lost 3 bases and 3 bases, there was a span of 10 bases.

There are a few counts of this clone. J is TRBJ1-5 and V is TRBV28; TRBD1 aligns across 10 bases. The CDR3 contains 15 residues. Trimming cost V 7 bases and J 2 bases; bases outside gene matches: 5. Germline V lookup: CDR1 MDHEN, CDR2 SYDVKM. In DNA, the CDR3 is TGTGCCAGCACCAGACAGGGGGCGGGCAATCAGCCCCAGCATTTT. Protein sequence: CASTRQGAGNQPQHF.

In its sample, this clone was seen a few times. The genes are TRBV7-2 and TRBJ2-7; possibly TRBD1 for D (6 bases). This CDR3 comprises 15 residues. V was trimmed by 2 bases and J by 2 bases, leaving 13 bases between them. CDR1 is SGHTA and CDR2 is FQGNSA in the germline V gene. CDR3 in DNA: TGTGCCAGCAGCTTACGGACAGAACACCCCTACGAGCAGTACTTC. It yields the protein CASSLRTEHPYEQYF.

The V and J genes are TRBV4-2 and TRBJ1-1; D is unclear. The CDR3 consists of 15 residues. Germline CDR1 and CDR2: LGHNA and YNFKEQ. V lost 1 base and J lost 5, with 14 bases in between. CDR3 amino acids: CASSQGTPRRTEAFF. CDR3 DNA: TGTGCCAGCAGCCAAGGAACGCCCCGGAGGACTGAAGCTTTCTTT.

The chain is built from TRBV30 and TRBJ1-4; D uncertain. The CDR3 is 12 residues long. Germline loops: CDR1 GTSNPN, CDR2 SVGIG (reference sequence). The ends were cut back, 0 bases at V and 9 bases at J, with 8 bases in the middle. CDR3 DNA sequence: TGTGCCTGGAGTGTACTAGGGAAAAAACTGTTTTTT. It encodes CAWSVLGKKLFF.